The 29 T cell receptor beta chains in this list originate from one sample, sequenced in a study of cytomegalovirus exposure and HLA in healthy donors. PCR amplification relied on 60 Vbeta primers (plus 13 Jbeta primers). The assay was immunoSEQ multiplex PCR, and TCRdb's table has in-frame clones only and misses some. The repertoire holds some 180,000 clones, 80% to 85% seen once, with 1.7% in the top ten. Source material: PBMCs. Receptors were obtained from a woman in her late teens or twenties in good health and CMV-seronegative.

The genes are TRBV29-1 and TRBJ1-5; the D gene is possibly TRBD1 (5 bases). The germline V gene encodes CDR1 SQVTM and CDR2 ANQGSEA. V was cut by 4 bases and J by 5 bases, with 9 bases left in between. The CDR3 length is 12 residues. The DNA for the CDR3 is TGCAGCGTTGGGGGGGAGGATCAGCCCCAGCATTTT. Its translation: CSVGGEDQPQHF.

This chain links TRBV6-6 with TRBJ2-5, with TRBD2 identical over 9 bases. V trimming: 3 bases; J trimming: 4 bases; junction bases outside the gene matches: 9. The CDR3 has 16 residues. CDR1 and CDR2 from the germline V gene are MNHNY and SVGAGI (reference sequence). The CDR3 bases are TGTGCCAGCAGTTATTGGGCTAGCGGGATGATAGAGACCCAGTACTTC. It is translated as CASSYWASGMIETQYF.

The V and J genes are TRBV7-9 and TRBJ1-3; no firm D call. CDR1 is SEHNR, CDR2 FQNEAQ, per germline (reference sequence). Trimming removed 1 base from V and 0 bases from J, with 10 bases in between. CDR3 size: 16 residues. The CDR3, as DNA: TGTGCCAGCAGCTTAGTGAGCCGGAGCTCTGGAAACACCATATATTTT. It yields the protein CASSLVSRSSGNTIYF. The variable domain in full, completed from reference TRBV7-9 and TRBJ1-3, reads DTGVSQNPRHKITKRGQNVTFRCDPISEHNRLYWYRQTLGQGPEFLTYFQNEAQLEKSRLLSDRFSAERPKGSFSTLEIQRTEQGDSAMYLCASSLVSRSSGNTIYFGEGSWLTVV.

The gene calls are TRBV18 and TRBJ1-1; 12 bases agree with TRBD1. V trimming: 2 bases; J trimming: 5 bases; junction bases outside the gene matches: 9. The CDR3 covers 17 residues. Germline V gene data show CDR1 as KGHSH and CDR2 as LQKENI. The CDR3 DNA follows: TGTGCCAGCTCACCAACCGGGACAGGGGGCATGGGGACTGAAGCTTTCTTT. It encodes CASSPTGTGGMGTEAFF. Full variable domain (rest looked up from reference TRBV18 and TRBJ1-1): NAGVMQNPRHLVRRRGQEARLRCSPMKGHSHVYWYRQLPEEGLKFMVYLQKENIIDESGMPKERFSAEFPKEGPSILRIQQVVRGDSAAYFCASSPTGTGGMGTEAFFGQGTRLTVV.

This chain uses TRBV5-1 with TRBJ2-2, with 8 positions matching TRBD1. V dropped 1 base and J dropped 3; count of bases not matched to a gene: 5. Looked up from germline, CDR1 is SGHRS and CDR2 is YFSETQ. The CDR3 contains 16 residues. Written as DNA, the CDR3 is TGCGCCAGCAGCTTGTGGGGGACAGGTGACACCGGGGAGCTGTTTTTT. This gives the protein CASSLWGTGDTGELFF.

The gene calls are TRBV5-6 and TRBJ1-2; D is uncertain. V was cut by 1 base and J by 8 bases, with 15 bases left in between. CDR1 SGHDT and CDR2 YYEEEE come from the germline V gene. CDR3 length: 14 amino acids. The CDR3 loop reads CASSLSAGLLGYTF. CDR3 nucleotide sequence: TGTGCCAGCAGCTTGTCGGCAGGCCTCTTAGGCTACACCTTC.

The rearrangement links TRBV5-8 to TRBJ2-5, with 9 bases identical to TRBD1. The CDR3 loop spans 14 amino acids. Germline V gene data show CDR1 as SGHTS and CDR2 as YDEGEE. Unmatched junction bases numbered 4, after V lost 5 bases and J lost 2 bases. Written as DNA, the CDR3 is TGTGCCAGCAGTATTGGACAGGGGCAAGAGACCCAGTACTTC. The encoded protein is CASSIGQGQETQYF.

The rearrangement joins TRBV5-6 to TRBJ2-7, with TRBD1 matching over 9 bases. J gave up 1 base and V 5 bases, and 7 bases lay outside the gene matches. The CDR3 totals 15 residues. Germline V gene sequence: CDR1 SGHDT, CDR2 YYEEEE. In DNA form, the CDR3 reads TGTGCCAGCAGTGAACCGGGACAGGGATCCTACGAGCAGTACTTC. It specifies CASSEPGQGSYEQYF.

The chain combines TRBV18 with TRBJ2-1; 9 bases agree with TRBD2. V was clipped by 5 bases and J by 6 bases; unmatched bases: 11. Germline assignment: CDR1 KGHSH and CDR2 LQKENI. The CDR3 contains 16 residues. DNA for the CDR3: TGTGCCAGCTCATTCTTGACTAGCGGAGCGGCCAATGAGCAGTTCTTC. It is translated as CASSFLTSGAANEQFF.

This chain joins TRBV19 and TRBJ1-2; 7 positions match TRBD1. The CDR3 has 14 residues. V lost 9 bases and J lost 0; bases outside the gene matches: 7. Per germline, CDR1 LNHDA and CDR2 SQIVND (reference sequence). Here the CDR3 reads CASRRTGTNYGYTF. The DNA of the CDR3 is TGTGCCAGCCGGCGGACAGGAACTAACTATGGCTACACCTTC.

The chain has TRBV9 and TRBJ1-2; 7 bases are shared with TRBD1. J was trimmed by 2 bases and V by 6 bases; bases with no gene match: 10. The CDR3 has 15 residues. Germline lookup yields CDR1 SGDLS and CDR2 YYNGEE. CDR3 sequence (DNA): TGTGCCAGCACCCAAGGGGGCGTTTGGAACTATGGCTACACCTTC. It yields the protein CASTQGGVWNYGYTF.

The rearrangement links TRBV4-1 to TRBJ1-6; weak D call: TRBD1 (5 bases). V dropped 4 bases and J dropped 1 base, with 14 bases sitting between them. This CDR3 has 17 amino acids. Germline V gene sequence: CDR1 MGHRA, CDR2 YSYEKL. CDR3 sequence reads: CASSRQQETSYNSPLHF. The DNA for the CDR3 is TGCGCCAGCAGCCGCCAACAGGAGACGTCCTATAATTCACCCCTCCACTTT.

The chain has TRBV5-1 and TRBJ2-2; unclear D gene. From germline, CDR1 is SGHRS and CDR2 YFSETQ. V was clipped by 0 bases and J by 0 bases, with 9 bases between them. CDR3 size: 16 residues. Here the CDR3 DNA reads TGCGCCAGCAGCTTGGCCCTTAACACGAACACCGGGGAGCTGTTTTTT. This sequence encodes CASSLALNTNTGELFF.

This clone has only one observation. The chain is built from TRBV19 and TRBJ2-5, with 8 bases aligning to TRBD1. Judging by the DNA end, TRBJ2-7 fits better; the J call may be wrong. The CDR3 is made up of 16 amino acids. Looked up from germline, CDR1 is LNHDA and CDR2 is SQIVND (reference sequence). CDR3 nucleotides: TGTGCCAGTAGTGCGCCCCGGACAGGGAACTCCTACGAGCAGTACTTC. The encoded protein is CASSAPRTGNSYEQYF.

This clone was counted between two and nine times. The V call is TRBV6-5, the J call TRBJ1-1; D not resolved. The length of the CDR3 is 12 residues. Germline V gene data show CDR1 as MNHEY and CDR2 as SVGAGI. Between the trimmed V and J ends, which lost 8 bases and 1 base, there was a span of 8 bases. The CDR3 coding sequence is TGTGCCAGCGGACTGAAGAACACTGAAGCTTTCTTT. It is translated as CASGLKNTEAFF.

The chain recombines TRBV7-6 with TRBJ1-1, with TRBD1 identical over 7 bases. This CDR3 has 14 residues. Trimming cost V 1 base and J 6 bases; bases outside gene matches: 5. Germline values: CDR1 SGHVS, CDR2 FNYEAQ. The CDR3 loop is CASSLGPTGSEAFF. For the CDR3, the DNA is TGTGCCAGCAGCTTAGGCCCGACAGGGTCTGAAGCTTTCTTT.

This clone appeared a few times. This sequence joins TRBV6-1 and TRBJ2-7; 7 bases align to TRBD2. Germline V CDR1 and CDR2: MNHNS, SASEGT. The CDR3 loop spans 13 amino acids. V was pared by 4 bases and J by 3 bases, with 3 bases of the junction left unmatched. CDR3 sequence reads: CASSVGEGYEQYV. Written as DNA, the CDR3 is TGTGCCAGCAGTGTCGGGGAGGGCTACGAGCAGTACGTC.

The CDR3 DNA follows: TGTGCCAGCAGCGAGACTAGCGGGTTCATACGCTACGAGCAGTACGTC. Translated: CASSETSGFIRYEQYV. The chain has TRBV21-1 and TRBJ2-7; whether TRBD2, the table's D call, matches the DNA was not checked. TRBV21-1 is a recognized pseudogene. The CDR3 spans 16 residues.

The rearrangement links TRBV5-6 to TRBJ2-3, with 12 bases fitting TRBD2. This CDR3 spans 18 amino acids. From germline, CDR1 is SGHDT and CDR2 YYEEEE. With V trimmed by 2 bases and J by 5 bases, 12 bases remained unmatched. The CDR3 loop is CASSFLSSGRANRDTQYF. The CDR3 region has the DNA TGTGCCAGCAGCTTTTTGTCTAGCGGGAGGGCGAATCGAGATACGCAGTATTTT.

The chain couples TRBV5-1 to TRBJ2-1; 10 positions match TRBD2. This CDR3 contains 15 residues. Germline V CDR1 and CDR2: SGHRS, YFSETQ. V was pared by 4 bases and J by 5 bases, with 6 bases of the junction left unmatched. CDR3: CASSPGTSVNNEQFF. The CDR3 region has the DNA TGCGCCAGCAGCCCGGGGACTAGCGTGAACAATGAGCAGTTCTTC.

The V and J genes are TRBV7-9 and TRBJ1-1, with TRBD1 matching over 8 bases. Germline V lookup: CDR1 SEHNR, CDR2 FQNEAQ (reference sequence). The CDR3 has 13 residues. J lost 8 bases, V lost 11 bases, and 13 bases had no gene match. The CDR3 loop is CADGGQGLPEAFF. CDR3 sequence (DNA): TGTGCCGACGGTGGACAGGGCCTTCCCGAAGCTTTCTTT. The full variable domain, rest sourced from reference TRBV7-9 and TRBJ1-1, is DTGVSQNPRHKITKRGQNVTFRCDPISEHNRLYWYRQTLGQGPEFLTYFQNEAQLEKSRLLSDRFSAERPKGSFSTLEIQRTEQGDSAMYLCADGGQGLPEAFFGQGTRLTVV.

For the CDR3, the DNA is TGTGCCAGCAGCCTACCAGGGGGCACTGAAGCTTTCTTT. Amino acids: CASSLPGGTEAFF. The chain has TRBV28 and TRBJ1-1; 7 nucleotides match TRBD1. Germline V gene lookup returns CDR1 MDHEN and CDR2 SYDVKM. V shed 6 bases and J 4 bases; nucleotides not matched to a gene: 5. There are 13 residues in the CDR3.

The genes are TRBV6-4 and TRBJ2-2, with D possibly matching TRBD2 (6 bases). CDR3 length: 15 residues. The V and J ends lost 4 bases and 4 bases respectively, with 13 bases between them. Per the germline V gene, CDR1 is MRHNA and CDR2 is SNTAGT. The CDR3 nucleotides read TGTGCCAGCAGTGGTGAAGGAGGGAGCACCGGGGAGCTGTTTTTT. Protein sequence: CASSGEGGSTGELFF.

This chain joins TRBV5-6 and TRBJ2-3; D might be TRBD2 (7 bases). Germline CDR1 reads SGHDT; CDR2 reads YYEEEE. V was clipped by 3 bases and J by 0 bases, with 14 bases between them. The CDR3 spans 16 residues. The chain's CDR3 is CASSWGGRISTDTQYF. The CDR3 coding sequence is TGTGCCAGCAGCTGGGGGGGGCGGATTAGCACAGATACGCAGTATTTT. Variable domain in full (rest from reference TRBV5-6 and TRBJ2-3): DAGVTQSPTHLIKTRGQQVTLRCSPKSGHDTVSWYQQALGQGPQFIFQYYEEEERQRGNFPDRFSGHQFPNYSSELNVNALLLGDSALYLCASSWGGRISTDTQYFGPGTRLTVL.

The V gene is TRBV6-5, the J gene TRBJ2-7; D ambiguous. The germline gives CDR1 MNHEY, CDR2 SVGAGI. CDR3 length equals 12 residues. The V gene lost 6 bases and the J gene lost 7 bases, with 13 bases spanning the gap. CDR3 loop: CASSTTASEQYF. The CDR3 DNA reads as TGTGCCAGCAGCACGACTGCCTCGGAGCAGTACTTC.

This chain uses TRBV5-1 with TRBJ2-5; D might be TRBD1 (5 bases). The CDR3 runs to 15 residues. V was pared by 1 base and J by 5 bases, with 15 bases between. Germline V gene sequence: CDR1 SGHRS, CDR2 YFSETQ. The CDR3 DNA reads TGCGCCAGCAGCTTGTACGCGGCAGGGTCCGAGACCCAGTACTTC. Its translation is CASSLYAAGSETQYF.

The chain carries TRBV12-1 and TRBJ2-3; TRBD2, as called in the table, went unchecked against the DNA. TRBV12-1 is listed as a pseudogene. This CDR3 has 14 residues. CDR3 residues: CASSFDPETDTQYF. The CDR3 bases are TGTGCCAGCAGCTTTGATCCGGAGACAGATACGCAGTATTTT.

The chain employs TRBV6-1 and TRBJ2-1; 13 positions agree with TRBD2. This CDR3 has 16 amino acids. V lost 3 bases to trimming and J lost 8 bases; unmatched junction nucleotides: 7. Germline lookup yields CDR1 MNHNS and CDR2 SASEGT. The CDR3 loop is CASSDMTSGRTHEQFF. The CDR3, as DNA: TGTGCCAGCAGTGACATGACTAGCGGGAGGACCCATGAGCAGTTCTTC.

V and J are TRBV4-1 and TRBJ2-5; 10 bases match TRBD1. This CDR3 is 15 amino acids long. Looked up from germline, CDR1 is MGHRA and CDR2 is YSYEKL. Losses at the gene ends were 1 base for V and 11 bases for J; bases not matched to a gene: 10. CDR3 bases: TGCGCCAGCAGCCAAGGGGGGACAGGGGCCCGGGAGCAGTACTTC. Amino acid sequence: CASSQGGTGAREQYF.